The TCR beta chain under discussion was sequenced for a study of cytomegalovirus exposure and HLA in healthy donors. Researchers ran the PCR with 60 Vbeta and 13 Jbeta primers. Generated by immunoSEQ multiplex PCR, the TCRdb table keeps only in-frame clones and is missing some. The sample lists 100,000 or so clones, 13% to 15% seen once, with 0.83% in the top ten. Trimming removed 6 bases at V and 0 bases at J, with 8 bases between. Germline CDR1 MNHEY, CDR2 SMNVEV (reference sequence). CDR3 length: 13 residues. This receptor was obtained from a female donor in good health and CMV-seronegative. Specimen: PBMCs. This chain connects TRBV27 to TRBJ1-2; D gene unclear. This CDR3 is CASRLRANYGYTF. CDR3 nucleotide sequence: TGTGCCAGCAGACTAAGAGCTAACTATGGCTACACCTTC.